The 26 T cell receptor beta chains listed next were all sequenced from one sample in a study of OX40 agonist ivuxolimab in advanced cancers. Sequencing was performed with immunoSEQ multiplex PCR; in TCRdb, only in-frame clones are kept and a portion is missing. The sample has tens of thousands of clones; approximately 82% are singletons. The sequences come from CD4+ or CD8+ T cells sorted from blood, collected in a trial of the OX40 agonist ivuxolimab. These receptors were collected from an adult with an advanced solid tumor such as melanoma, head and neck, liver or kidney cancer.

The chain recombines TRBV11-2 with TRBJ2-1; no firm D call. Germline V gene sequence: CDR1 SGHAT, CDR2 FQNNGV. The V end was cut by 0 bases, the J end by 1 base, with 7 bases between. The CDR3 has 15 residues. The CDR3 region is CASSLEASSYNEQFF. Written as DNA, the CDR3 is TGTGCCAGCAGCTTAGAGGCTAGTTCCTACAATGAGCAGTTCTTC.

V is TRBV19 and J is TRBJ1-6; D unresolved. CDR1 LNHDA and CDR2 SQIVND come from the germline V gene (reference sequence). V gave up 4 bases and J gave up 7 bases, with 11 bases separating them. There are 14 residues in the CDR3. The CDR3 here is CASSTQRFNSPLHF. In nucleotides, the CDR3 is TGTGCCAGTAGTACTCAGAGATTCAATTCACCCCTCCACTTT.

The chain joins TRBV9 to TRBJ1-4; 10 bases line up with TRBD1. With V trimmed by 4 bases and J by 7 bases, 4 bases remained unmatched. Germline V gene sequence: CDR1 SGDLS, CDR2 YYNGEE. CDR3 length: 14 amino acids. In DNA, the CDR3 is TGTGCCAGCAGCAGAGGGACAGGGGTTGAAAAACTGTTTTTT. Protein product: CASSRGTGVEKLFF.

The rearrangement uses TRBV28 and TRBJ1-2, with D perhaps matching TRBD1 (6 bases). The CDR3 is 13 residues long. The V end lost 6 bases, the J end lost 8 bases, and 16 bases lay between the germline ends. The germline V gene has CDR1 MDHEN and CDR2 SYDVKM. As DNA, the CDR3 is TGTGCCAGCAGGCAAACCGGGACAATCGGCTACACCTTC. Its protein is CASRQTGTIGYTF.

This clone was seen a single time. V and J are TRBV27 and TRBJ2-2, with a tentative D call TRBD2 (6 bases). CDR3 length: 13 residues. V lost 5 bases to trimming and J lost 7 bases, with 11 bases between them. Germline CDR1 and CDR2: MNHEY and SMNVEV (reference sequence). CDR3 DNA sequence: TGTGCCAGCAGTCCCCTGGGGGGCGGGGAGCTGTTTTTT. Translation: CASSPLGGGELFF.

The rearrangement joins TRBV30 to TRBJ2-5; D gene uncertain. The J call may be incorrect, as the DNA end agrees better with TRBJ2-7. This CDR3 is 11 amino acids long. Germline V CDR1 and CDR2: GTSNPN, SVGIG (reference sequence). The CDR3 loop is CAWTRSYEQYF. CDR3 DNA sequence: TGTGCCTGGACCCGATCCTACGAGCAGTACTTC.

This chain uses TRBV6-1 with TRBJ1-5; D uncertain. The CDR3 spans 14 residues. Between the trimmed V and J ends, which lost 6 bases and 2 bases, there was a span of 11 bases. Germline V CDR1 and CDR2: MNHNS, SASEGT. The CDR3 is CASRAEPGNQPQHF. For the CDR3, the DNA is TGTGCCAGCAGAGCCGAACCTGGCAATCAGCCCCAGCATTTT.

The genes are TRBV16 and TRBJ2-7, with D unresolved. With 1 base removed from V and 2 bases from J, the gap between germline ends came to 6 bases. The CDR3 totals 13 residues. Per the germline V gene, CDR1 is KGHSY and CDR2 is FQNENV. CDR3 in amino acids: CASSQWGPYEQYF. Here the CDR3 DNA reads TGTGCCAGCAGCCAATGGGGTCCCTACGAGCAGTACTTC.

V usage is TRBV10-1 and J usage is TRBJ2-7, with TRBD2 matching 10 bases. The length of the CDR3 is 14 residues. Per germline, CDR1 WNHNN and CDR2 SYGVQD (reference sequence). V trimming: 10 bases; J trimming: 3 bases; junction bases outside the gene matches: 9. The CDR3 bases are TGCGCCACTTCAAGACTAGCGGGCAGCTACGAGCAGTACTTC. It translates to CATSRLAGSYEQYF.

The chain recombines TRBV28 with TRBJ2-7, with 8 bases identical to TRBD2. Trimming cost V 7 bases and J 2 bases; bases outside gene matches: 4. The length of the CDR3 is 13 residues. CDR1 MDHEN and CDR2 SYDVKM come from the germline V gene. DNA for the CDR3: TGTGCCAGCACGGGGGGGGGCCCCTACGAGCAGTACTTC. It specifies CASTGGGPYEQYF.

This chain links TRBV19 with TRBJ2-1; 7 bases are a match to TRBD1. The CDR3 covers 12 residues. The germline gives CDR1 LNHDA, CDR2 SQIVND (reference sequence). CDR3 sequence reads: CGTQGHYNEQFF. The CDR3 DNA reads TGTGGCACACAGGGGCACTACAATGAGCAGTTCTTC.

This clone was seen only a few times. The chain carries TRBV18 and TRBJ2-5; the D is unclear. CDR3 length: 13 residues. The germline CDR1 and CDR2 sequences are KGHSH and LQKENI. V gave up 3 bases and J gave up 4 bases, with 9 bases separating them. The CDR3 sequence is CASSPGLGETQYF. The CDR3, as DNA: TGTGCCAGCTCACCCGGGCTGGGAGAGACCCAGTACTTC.

This clone was found a few times. The V and J genes are TRBV9 and TRBJ2-3, with unresolved D. Germline values: CDR1 SGDLS, CDR2 YYNGEE. The V end lost 4 bases, the J end lost 6 bases, and 12 bases lay between the germline ends. The CDR3 has 13 amino acids. The CDR3 spells CASSSRPTDTQYF. In nucleotides, the CDR3 is TGTGCCAGCAGCTCGAGACCTACGGATACGCAGTATTTT.

This chain links TRBV19 with TRBJ2-2, with TRBD2 matching over 9 bases. The V gene end was trimmed by 0 bases and the J gene end by 2 bases; junction bases not matched to a gene: 4. The CDR3 sequence is 17 residues long. Germline values: CDR1 LNHDA, CDR2 SQIVND (reference sequence). The CDR3 spells CASSIDRLADNTGELFF. CDR3 DNA sequence: TGTGCCAGTAGTATAGATCGACTAGCGGATAACACCGGGGAGCTGTTTTTT.

This chain uses TRBV5-1 with TRBJ2-2, with 9 bases fitting TRBD2. The V and J ends lost 5 bases and 4 bases, in that order; junction bases with no gene match: 9. This CDR3 spans 16 amino acids. Germline values: CDR1 SGHRS, CDR2 YFSETQ. The CDR3 reads CASSHGTSFGTGELFF. DNA for the CDR3: TGCGCCAGCAGTCACGGGACTAGCTTTGGCACCGGGGAGCTGTTTTTT.

This clone was found a few times. V is TRBV7-9 and J is TRBJ1-5; a weak D match, TRBD1 (6 bases). V was cut by 1 base and J by 7 bases, with 11 bases left in between. The CDR3 runs 14 residues. Germline V gene lookup returns CDR1 SEHNR and CDR2 FQNEAQ (reference sequence). The CDR3 bases are TGTGCCAGCAGCTTAGAGTCGGGGGCCCAGCCCCAGCATTTT. It encodes CASSLESGAQPQHF.

The genes are TRBV11-2 and TRBJ2-3; no reliable D call. Trimming stripped 5 bases from V and 2 bases from J, with 11 bases between. This CDR3 is built from 14 residues. Germline lookup yields CDR1 SGHAT and CDR2 FQNNGV. The CDR3 DNA is TGTGCCAGCAGCCCAGCCAGGTTCACAGATACGCAGTATTTT. This gives the protein CASSPARFTDTQYF.

This clone has only a few counts. The J gene is TRBJ1-2, the V gene TRBV10-2; unclear D gene. V was shortened by 4 bases and J by 8 bases, with 8 bases between the two germline ends. Germline loops: CDR1 WSHSY, CDR2 SAAADI. This CDR3 contains 11 residues. The chain's CDR3 is CASSGAGGYTF. For the CDR3, the DNA is TGCGCCAGCAGTGGGGCGGGGGGCTACACCTTC.

Only one count was recorded for this clone. The chain is built from TRBV14 and TRBJ1-1; TRBD1 matches at 9 bases. The CDR3 loop spans 15 amino acids. V gave up 1 base and J gave up 9 bases; unmatched junction bases: 9. Germline V gives CDR1 SGHDN, CDR2 FVKESK. This CDR3 is CASSQALKQGAKAFF. The CDR3 DNA is TGTGCCAGCAGCCAAGCTCTAAAACAGGGGGCTAAAGCTTTCTTT.

V and J are TRBV19 and TRBJ2-7; D ambiguous. Trimming took off 8 bases at V and 4 bases at J, with 15 bases between the two ends. Germline values: CDR1 LNHDA, CDR2 SQIVND (reference sequence). The CDR3 has 13 residues. The CDR3 DNA sequence: TGTGCCAGTCGCCCCTCACGCGGTTACGAGCAGTACTTC. Residues: CASRPSRGYEQYF.

This chain uses TRBV7-3 with TRBJ1-2, with 7 bases identical to TRBD1. Germline CDR1 SGHTA, CDR2 FQGTGA. The CDR3 loop spans 14 amino acids. V lost 5 bases to trimming and J lost 7 bases; unmatched junction nucleotides: 10. The CDR3 DNA reads as TGTGCCAGCAGCCCGTACGGACAGGTTGGTGGCTACACCTTC. The encoded protein is CASSPYGQVGGYTF.

V usage is TRBV7-9 and J usage is TRBJ1-1; D uncertain. The V gene lost 5 bases and the J gene lost 9 bases, with 10 bases spanning the gap. CDR1 and CDR2 from the germline V gene are SEHNR and FQNEAQ (reference sequence). This CDR3 is built from 11 residues. The CDR3 DNA follows: TGTGCCAGCAGCGCAGTTCAAAAAGCTTTCTTT. This sequence encodes CASSAVQKAFF.

In its sample, this clone was seen once. The chain carries TRBV6-6 and TRBJ1-3; D may be TRBD1 (6 bases). Germline V gene sequence: CDR1 MNHNY, CDR2 SVGAGI (reference sequence). The CDR3 loop spans 15 amino acids. V lost 5 bases, J lost 0 bases, and 11 bases lay in between. CDR3 bases: TGTGCCAGCAGTGCGGACAGCAACTCTGGAAACACCATATATTTT. It codes for CASSADSNSGNTIYF.

The chain combines TRBV15 with TRBJ2-1; 11 bases map to TRBD1. The CDR3 runs 14 residues. With V trimmed by 1 base and J by 8 bases, 1 base remained unmatched. CDR1 and CDR2 from the germline V gene are LNHNV and YYDKDF (reference sequence). CDR3 residues: CATSRGTGGYEQFF. In DNA, the CDR3 is TGTGCCACCAGCAGAGGGACAGGGGGCTATGAGCAGTTCTTC.

The chain recombines TRBV11-3 with TRBJ2-3, with TRBD2 identical over 11 bases. The CDR3 totals 17 residues. V was clipped by 3 bases and J by 0 bases; unmatched bases: 5. Per germline, CDR1 SGHNT and CDR2 YENEEA. The CDR3 region is CASSLGTSGYSTDTQYF. CDR3 nucleotide sequence: TGTGCCAGCAGCTTGGGGACTAGCGGTTATAGCACAGATACGCAGTATTTT.

The rearrangement links TRBV7-8 to TRBJ2-1, with D unclear. The CDR3 runs 12 residues. V shed 3 bases and J shed 9 bases, with 9 bases lying between them. The V gene's germline CDR1 is SGHVS and CDR2 FQNEAQ. For the CDR3, the DNA is TGTGCCAGCAGCTTGGTGGCGACTGAGCAGTTCTTC. Its translation: CASSLVATEQFF.